This T cell receptor (beta chain) was sequenced in a study of blood T cell repertoires in COVID-19. Overall study: Acute and convalescent COVID-19 specimens originated in the United States, Italy and Spain. T cells, B-cell-depleted T cells, or PBMCs supplied cDNA or gDNA.

This clone was picked up a small number of times. There are 15 residues in the CDR3. CDR1 is SNHLY and CDR2 is FYNNEI in the germline V gene. The V segment lost 7 bases and the J segment 3 bases; nucleotides outside the gene matches: 10. As originally analysed: Reference gene primer amplification gave estimated nucleated cell counts. TCRdb keeps only in-frame clones here, not all; method: immunoSEQ multiplex PCR. V, J and clone size are taken as reported in that table, and D and trimming were inferred from the DNA itself. The sample shows about 55,000 clones, 75% to 90% of them seen only once. The sequence came from a human donor in a cohort sampled during active COVID-19. The specimen was peripheral blood. V usage is TRBV2 and J usage is TRBJ2-7; TRBD2 agrees at 9 bases. CDR3 loop: CASMTGAGGIYEQYF. The CDR3 DNA reads as TGTGCCAGCATGACGGGAGCGGGAGGTATCTACGAGCAGTACTTC.